This TCR beta chain derives from a study of shared clonotypes between healthy human individuals. General study results and limits: Among donors, the sharing of clonotypes was expected to be influenced by sequencing depth.

With respect to this clone: What it binds is not known.

The repertoire was sequenced with immunoSEQ multiplex PCR; TCRdb's copy has only in-frame clones and lacks some. The sample holds hundreds of thousands of clones, around three quarters seen once. The CDR3 totals 16 residues. After removal of 5 bases from V and 0 bases from J, the junction contained 6 bases not matched to a gene. Germline V gene sequence: CDR1 SEHNR, CDR2 FQNEAQ (reference sequence). This clonotype was sampled from a woman in her thirties in good health. The sample taken for sequencing was memory CD4+ T cells sorted from blood. Described subset: CD45RA-negative fraction. This chain joins TRBV7-9 and TRBJ2-7; TRBD2 aligns across 11 bases. CDR3 nucleotide sequence: TGTGCCAGCAGCCCTCCCGGACTAGCGGGCTCCTACGAGCAGTACTTC. Translation: CASSPPGLAGSYEQYF.